The entry below describes one T cell receptor beta chain. This clonotype was observed many times. Its antigen is not yet known. Per-base qualities were not stored, and no clone one base away is much larger. This entry is derived from a study of regulatory T cells in long-lasting Graves disease (dated by TCRdb to about 2021). Turning to the overall study: Antithyroid drugs had been taken for less than 3 months by newly diagnosed Graves' disease patients. Peripheral blood TCR sequencing and RNA sequencing compared persistent Graves' disease patients with newly diagnosed Graves' disease patients. The study was conducted in China and was registered as a clinical trial. A total of about 35 samples underwent TCR sequencing: around 13 from persistent and about 20 from newly diagnosed Graves' disease patients. Overall study outcomes, separate from this receptor: The authors noted that the small sample size was a limitation that may lower accuracy. Patients with persistent disease shared more public clonotypes (approximately 2,500) than newly diagnosed patients did (nearly 1,000). Persistent disease showed preferential use of TRBV28, TRBJ1-2 and TRBJ2-5, whereas newly diagnosed disease favored TRBV20-1 and TRBJ2-1. Lower TCR Shannon entropy and fewer highly expanded clones were observed in persistent Graves' disease patients than in newly diagnosed patients, which suggested clonal expansion. Peripheral blood alone was examined, since thyroid tissue, which constituted the primary lesion, could not be accessed. Sequencing and analysis were restricted to the TCR beta chain.

The library was produced with multiplex PCR. Sequencing took place on an Illumina HiSeq 4000. CDR3 regions were amplified by Arm-PCR with iRepertoire HTBI primers to construct TCR beta libraries. Before sequencing, the PCR products went through gel purification. In the authors' own workflow: Gene usage analysis of CDR3 amino acid clonotypes used the roughly 62 TRBV and about 14 TRBJ segments found across samples. COPE and FqMerger were used to merge filtered high-quality paired reads into contigs. BLAST was used to align contigs to the IMGT TRBV, TRBD and TRBJ reference genes, and CDR3 was defined following IMGT. Clonotypes above 0.1% frequency were classified as highly expanded clones. Shannon entropy was used to measure repertoire diversity, and the Gini coefficient was used to measure V-J evenness. Clonotypes shared by more than one individual were considered public. TCRdb took the public reads, trimmed them with fastp at Q25, ran MiXCR for clone calling and kept in-frame beta chains. Rows merge per CDR3 protein into single entries with the most common DNA and genes. In this record, the V and J calls reflect TCRdb's handling and not the investigators' own analysis. Recorded for this sample are 550,000 to 700,000 distinct CDR3 sequences; roughly 15% of them occurred a single time. The ten largest clones represent around 12% of the sample.

CDR1 and CDR2, per the germline V gene, are MDHEN and SYDVKM. Clipping removes 3 bases from V and 4 bases from J, with 8 as the unmatched junction base count. The CDR3 measures 17 amino acids from cysteine to phenylalanine. Only the CDR3 portion is preserved as DNA: 51 bases, with reading frame beginning at the first base. The intended sense of this specimen's time point label: newly diagnosed GD, antithyroid drugs for less than 3 months. For both TCR sequencing and RNA sequencing, RNA was extracted from PBMCs in TRIzol. Graves' disease was diagnosed according to American Thyroid Association guidelines. The patients came from an endocrinology department in Xi'an, China. Each patient gave roughly 8.4 milliliters of peripheral blood, collected in an EDTA anticoagulant tube. Ficoll Paque Plus density gradient separation was used to isolate PBMCs, and no further T cell sorting was performed. An Agilent 2100 Bioanalyzer and agarose gel were used to check RNA quality, and a NanoDrop 2000 was used to measure RNA concentration.

The data were also submitted as part of a second study, on T cells in Graves' hyperthyroidism and ophthalmopathy. Reported in the second study: A patient counted as having stable Graves' hyperthyroidism if no progression to ophthalmopathy occurred over 18 months of follow-up. Hyperthyroidism patients were newly diagnosed, had a disease duration of under 2 months, and were aged 18 to 65 years. Any patient with an uncontrolled infection, another autoimmune disease, pregnancy or lactation was excluded. Diagnoses were based on clinical symptoms, serum thyroxine and TRAb, thyroid ultrasound and orbital computed tomography. The first round of RT-PCR for the TCR CDR3 was performed with the HTBI primer set and the Qiagen OneStep RT-PCR kit. Most expanded thyroid clonotypes (frequency above 0.001) were also detected in blood, suggesting blood repertoires may reflect thyroid immune responses. A model built on a 13 V-J signature distinguished ophthalmopathy from stable hyperthyroidism, reaching 87.88% sensitivity and 81% to 83% specificity in cross-validation and 80%/75% in testing. During validation, the model predicted progression to ophthalmopathy a median of about 5.9 months ahead of onset, with more than 55% sensitivity and around 73% specificity. To identify TCR V-J signatures that set the groups apart, the researchers used a discovery cohort of approximately 98 patients, made up of 40 to 45 with Graves' ophthalmopathy and 55 to 65 with stable Graves' hyperthyroidism. Whether ophthalmopathy could be predicted prospectively was tested in an independent validation cohort made up of under 20 hyperthyroidism patients plus 17 patients who later progressed to ophthalmopathy. The 75 to 100 discovery patients were randomly split 7:3 into training and test sets. The study also compared thyroid tissue and blood T-cell repertoires from a handful of Graves' hyperthyroidism patients. After sampling, hyperthyroidism patients received methimazole starting at 30 mg daily, and ophthalmopathy patients received high-dose intravenous methylprednisolone. A second multiplex PCR round built the libraries, followed by size selection and purification. The libraries were sequenced on an Illumina HiSeq2000 using paired-end 100 bp reads. Raw data were processed with SOAPnuke, discarding reads with adapters, uncalled bases, mean Phred below 15, or no exact constant-primer or identifier match. COPE v1.2.5 was used to merge the high-quality paired reads, and each unique nucleotide sequence was defined as a clonotype. MiTCR v1.1 was used to align the clonotypes against IMGT TRBV, TRBD and TRBJ reference segments. The analysis included only V-J combinations with a frequency above 0.0001, which together covered 99.2% of the repertoires. A TCS score was defined as the ratio of F50 (clonal expansion) to E x V (chaos), with BLOSUM62-based TCRdist applied between CDR3 peptides within each V-J. Welch's t-statistics and random forest reduced approximately 520 V-J features to roughly 13, which were used in a naive Bayes classifier (R e1071). No statistical method was used to set the sample size in advance, and investigators knew the group allocation. TCR Vbeta CDR3 sequencing of 120 to 150 peripheral blood samples (fewer than 45 ophthalmopathy, roughly 72 hyperthyroidism and approximately 17 progressor patients) is reported in the paper.

The source of this sequence is a young man with Graves disease. Donor details come from another sample of the same person, matched by shared clones. This chain joins TRBV28 to TRBJ2-6; 8 nucleotides in the junction match TRBD1. Here the sequenced sample was peripheral blood mononuclear cells (PBMCs), taken at new diagnosis, from a patient treated with antithyroid drugs. The CDR3 loop reads CASSLGQGAIGANVLTF. The sequenced DNA: TGTGCCAGCAGTTTGGGCCAGGGGGCTATCGGGGCCAACGTCCTGACTTTC.